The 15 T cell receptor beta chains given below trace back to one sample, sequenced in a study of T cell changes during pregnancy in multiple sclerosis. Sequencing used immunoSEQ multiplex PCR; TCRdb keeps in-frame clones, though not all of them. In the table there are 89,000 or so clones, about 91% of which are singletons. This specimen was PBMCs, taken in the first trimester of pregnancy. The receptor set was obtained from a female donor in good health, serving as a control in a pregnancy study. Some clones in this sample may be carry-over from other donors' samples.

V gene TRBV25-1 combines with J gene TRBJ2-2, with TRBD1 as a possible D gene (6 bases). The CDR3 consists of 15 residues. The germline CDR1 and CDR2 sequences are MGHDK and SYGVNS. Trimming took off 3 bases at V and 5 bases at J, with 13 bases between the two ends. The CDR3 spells CASSEPGHVTGELFF. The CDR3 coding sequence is TGTGCCAGCAGTGAGCCGGGACACGTTACCGGGGAGCTGTTTTTT.

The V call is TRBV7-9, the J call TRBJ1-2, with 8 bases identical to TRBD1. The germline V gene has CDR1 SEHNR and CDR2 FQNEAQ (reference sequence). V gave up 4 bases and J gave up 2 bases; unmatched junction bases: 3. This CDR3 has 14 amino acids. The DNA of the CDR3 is TGTGCCAGCAGCTCCGGGACAGGCAACTATGGCTACACCTTC. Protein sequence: CASSSGTGNYGYTF.

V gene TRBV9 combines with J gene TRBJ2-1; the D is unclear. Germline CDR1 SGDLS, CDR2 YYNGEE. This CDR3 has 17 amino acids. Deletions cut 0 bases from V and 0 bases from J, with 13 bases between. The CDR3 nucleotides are TGTGCCAGCAGCGTAGCCGCCCGAAAGAGCTCCTACAATGAGCAGTTCTTC. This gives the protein CASSVAARKSSYNEQFF.

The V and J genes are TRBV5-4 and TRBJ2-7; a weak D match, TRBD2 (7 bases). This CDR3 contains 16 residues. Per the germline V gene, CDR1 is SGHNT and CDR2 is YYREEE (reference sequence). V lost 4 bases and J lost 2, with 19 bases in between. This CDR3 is CASSAPTRGGAYEQYF. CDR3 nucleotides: TGTGCCAGCAGCGCGCCTACGAGGGGGGGCGCCTACGAGCAGTACTTC. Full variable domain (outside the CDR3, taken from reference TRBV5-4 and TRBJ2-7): ETGVTQSPTHLIKTRGQQVTLRCSSQSGHNTVSWYQQALGQGPQFIFQYYREEENGRGNFPPRFSGLQFPNYSSELNVNALELDDSALYLCASSAPTRGGAYEQYFGPGTRLTVT.

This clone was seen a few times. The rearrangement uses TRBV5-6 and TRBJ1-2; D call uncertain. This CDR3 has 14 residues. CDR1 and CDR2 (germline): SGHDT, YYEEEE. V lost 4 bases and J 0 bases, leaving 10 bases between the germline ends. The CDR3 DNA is TGTGCCAGCAGCCCCCTTCTAACTAACTATGGCTACACCTTC. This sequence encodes CASSPLLTNYGYTF.

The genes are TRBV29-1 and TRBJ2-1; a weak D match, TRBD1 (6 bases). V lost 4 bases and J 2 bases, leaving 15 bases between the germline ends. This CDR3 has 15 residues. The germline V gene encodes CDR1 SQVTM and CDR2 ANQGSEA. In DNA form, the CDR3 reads TGCAGCGTTGTAGGAACAGGGTATCCCTACAATGAGCAGTTCTTC. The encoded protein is CSVVGTGYPYNEQFF.

This chain's CDR3 is CSVEGSGGIGAGMAYEQYF. CDR3 nucleotide sequence: TGCAGCGTTGAAGGGTCGGGGGGAATCGGAGCGGGAATGGCGTACGAGCAGTACTTC. V is TRBV29-1 and J is TRBJ2-7; 7 bases fit TRBD2. Germline-derived CDR1 and CDR2 are SQVTM and ANQGSEA. The junction had 22 bases not matched to a gene; V was cut back by 1 base and J by 4 bases. The CDR3 contains 19 residues.

CDR3 coding DNA: TGCAGCGTTGAATTCTGGGGCTCCTATGGCTACACCTTC. This translates into CSVEFWGSYGYTF. The rearrangement uses TRBV29-1 and TRBJ1-2, with TRBD1 as a possible D gene (5 bases). V was cut by 2 bases and J by 4 bases, with 11 bases left in between. The CDR3 is 13 amino acids. Germline-derived CDR1 and CDR2 are SQVTM and ANQGSEA.

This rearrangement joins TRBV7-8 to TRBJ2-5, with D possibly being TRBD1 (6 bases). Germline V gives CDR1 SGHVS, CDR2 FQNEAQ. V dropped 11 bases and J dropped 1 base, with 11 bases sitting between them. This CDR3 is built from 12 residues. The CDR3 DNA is TGTGCCGGGGGACAAACCCAAGAGACCCAGTACTTC. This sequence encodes CAGGQTQETQYF.

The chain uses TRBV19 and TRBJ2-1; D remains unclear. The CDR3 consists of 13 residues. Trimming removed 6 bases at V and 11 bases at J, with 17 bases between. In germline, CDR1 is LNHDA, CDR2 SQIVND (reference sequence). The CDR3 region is CASRLDSTFKQFF. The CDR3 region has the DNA TGTGCCAGTAGGCTAGACTCTACGTTTAAGCAGTTCTTC.

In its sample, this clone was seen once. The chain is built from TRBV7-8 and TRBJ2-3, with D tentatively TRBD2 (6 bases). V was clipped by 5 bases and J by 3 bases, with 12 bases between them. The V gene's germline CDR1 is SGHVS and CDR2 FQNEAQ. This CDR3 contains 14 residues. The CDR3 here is CASSLRRATDTQYF. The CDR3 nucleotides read TGTGCCAGCAGCCTTCGGAGGGCTACAGATACGCAGTATTTT.

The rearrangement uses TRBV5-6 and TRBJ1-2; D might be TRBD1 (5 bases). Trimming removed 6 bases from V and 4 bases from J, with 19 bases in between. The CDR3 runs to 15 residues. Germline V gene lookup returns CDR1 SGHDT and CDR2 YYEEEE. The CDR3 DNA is TGTGCCAGCACCCTCTCGGGACTCCCCTCCTATGGCTACACCTTC. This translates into CASTLSGLPSYGYTF.

The chain's CDR3 is CSAPSGKKLFF. For the CDR3, the DNA is TGCAGTGCCCCGAGCGGTAAAAAACTGTTTTTT. The rearrangement uses TRBV20-1 and TRBJ1-4; D not certain. Deletions cut 6 bases from V and 9 bases from J, with 11 bases between. The CDR3 sequence is 11 residues long. Germline CDR1 is DFQATT and CDR2 is SNEGSKA (reference sequence).

The chain's CDR3 is CSASIRPRQFF. The CDR3 DNA reads TGCAGTGCTAGTATCAGGCCAAGGCAGTTCTTC. The chain uses TRBV20-1 and TRBJ2-1; D gene uncertain. Germline CDR1 DFQATT, CDR2 SNEGSKA (reference sequence). The length of the CDR3 is 11 residues. The V gene lost 3 bases and the J gene lost 12 bases, with 12 bases spanning the gap.

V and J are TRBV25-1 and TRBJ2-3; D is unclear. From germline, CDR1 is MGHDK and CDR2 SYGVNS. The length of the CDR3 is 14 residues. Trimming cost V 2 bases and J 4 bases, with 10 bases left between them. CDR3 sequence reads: CASSEVTVADTQYF. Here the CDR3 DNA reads TGTGCCAGCAGTGAAGTTACAGTAGCAGATACGCAGTATTTT.